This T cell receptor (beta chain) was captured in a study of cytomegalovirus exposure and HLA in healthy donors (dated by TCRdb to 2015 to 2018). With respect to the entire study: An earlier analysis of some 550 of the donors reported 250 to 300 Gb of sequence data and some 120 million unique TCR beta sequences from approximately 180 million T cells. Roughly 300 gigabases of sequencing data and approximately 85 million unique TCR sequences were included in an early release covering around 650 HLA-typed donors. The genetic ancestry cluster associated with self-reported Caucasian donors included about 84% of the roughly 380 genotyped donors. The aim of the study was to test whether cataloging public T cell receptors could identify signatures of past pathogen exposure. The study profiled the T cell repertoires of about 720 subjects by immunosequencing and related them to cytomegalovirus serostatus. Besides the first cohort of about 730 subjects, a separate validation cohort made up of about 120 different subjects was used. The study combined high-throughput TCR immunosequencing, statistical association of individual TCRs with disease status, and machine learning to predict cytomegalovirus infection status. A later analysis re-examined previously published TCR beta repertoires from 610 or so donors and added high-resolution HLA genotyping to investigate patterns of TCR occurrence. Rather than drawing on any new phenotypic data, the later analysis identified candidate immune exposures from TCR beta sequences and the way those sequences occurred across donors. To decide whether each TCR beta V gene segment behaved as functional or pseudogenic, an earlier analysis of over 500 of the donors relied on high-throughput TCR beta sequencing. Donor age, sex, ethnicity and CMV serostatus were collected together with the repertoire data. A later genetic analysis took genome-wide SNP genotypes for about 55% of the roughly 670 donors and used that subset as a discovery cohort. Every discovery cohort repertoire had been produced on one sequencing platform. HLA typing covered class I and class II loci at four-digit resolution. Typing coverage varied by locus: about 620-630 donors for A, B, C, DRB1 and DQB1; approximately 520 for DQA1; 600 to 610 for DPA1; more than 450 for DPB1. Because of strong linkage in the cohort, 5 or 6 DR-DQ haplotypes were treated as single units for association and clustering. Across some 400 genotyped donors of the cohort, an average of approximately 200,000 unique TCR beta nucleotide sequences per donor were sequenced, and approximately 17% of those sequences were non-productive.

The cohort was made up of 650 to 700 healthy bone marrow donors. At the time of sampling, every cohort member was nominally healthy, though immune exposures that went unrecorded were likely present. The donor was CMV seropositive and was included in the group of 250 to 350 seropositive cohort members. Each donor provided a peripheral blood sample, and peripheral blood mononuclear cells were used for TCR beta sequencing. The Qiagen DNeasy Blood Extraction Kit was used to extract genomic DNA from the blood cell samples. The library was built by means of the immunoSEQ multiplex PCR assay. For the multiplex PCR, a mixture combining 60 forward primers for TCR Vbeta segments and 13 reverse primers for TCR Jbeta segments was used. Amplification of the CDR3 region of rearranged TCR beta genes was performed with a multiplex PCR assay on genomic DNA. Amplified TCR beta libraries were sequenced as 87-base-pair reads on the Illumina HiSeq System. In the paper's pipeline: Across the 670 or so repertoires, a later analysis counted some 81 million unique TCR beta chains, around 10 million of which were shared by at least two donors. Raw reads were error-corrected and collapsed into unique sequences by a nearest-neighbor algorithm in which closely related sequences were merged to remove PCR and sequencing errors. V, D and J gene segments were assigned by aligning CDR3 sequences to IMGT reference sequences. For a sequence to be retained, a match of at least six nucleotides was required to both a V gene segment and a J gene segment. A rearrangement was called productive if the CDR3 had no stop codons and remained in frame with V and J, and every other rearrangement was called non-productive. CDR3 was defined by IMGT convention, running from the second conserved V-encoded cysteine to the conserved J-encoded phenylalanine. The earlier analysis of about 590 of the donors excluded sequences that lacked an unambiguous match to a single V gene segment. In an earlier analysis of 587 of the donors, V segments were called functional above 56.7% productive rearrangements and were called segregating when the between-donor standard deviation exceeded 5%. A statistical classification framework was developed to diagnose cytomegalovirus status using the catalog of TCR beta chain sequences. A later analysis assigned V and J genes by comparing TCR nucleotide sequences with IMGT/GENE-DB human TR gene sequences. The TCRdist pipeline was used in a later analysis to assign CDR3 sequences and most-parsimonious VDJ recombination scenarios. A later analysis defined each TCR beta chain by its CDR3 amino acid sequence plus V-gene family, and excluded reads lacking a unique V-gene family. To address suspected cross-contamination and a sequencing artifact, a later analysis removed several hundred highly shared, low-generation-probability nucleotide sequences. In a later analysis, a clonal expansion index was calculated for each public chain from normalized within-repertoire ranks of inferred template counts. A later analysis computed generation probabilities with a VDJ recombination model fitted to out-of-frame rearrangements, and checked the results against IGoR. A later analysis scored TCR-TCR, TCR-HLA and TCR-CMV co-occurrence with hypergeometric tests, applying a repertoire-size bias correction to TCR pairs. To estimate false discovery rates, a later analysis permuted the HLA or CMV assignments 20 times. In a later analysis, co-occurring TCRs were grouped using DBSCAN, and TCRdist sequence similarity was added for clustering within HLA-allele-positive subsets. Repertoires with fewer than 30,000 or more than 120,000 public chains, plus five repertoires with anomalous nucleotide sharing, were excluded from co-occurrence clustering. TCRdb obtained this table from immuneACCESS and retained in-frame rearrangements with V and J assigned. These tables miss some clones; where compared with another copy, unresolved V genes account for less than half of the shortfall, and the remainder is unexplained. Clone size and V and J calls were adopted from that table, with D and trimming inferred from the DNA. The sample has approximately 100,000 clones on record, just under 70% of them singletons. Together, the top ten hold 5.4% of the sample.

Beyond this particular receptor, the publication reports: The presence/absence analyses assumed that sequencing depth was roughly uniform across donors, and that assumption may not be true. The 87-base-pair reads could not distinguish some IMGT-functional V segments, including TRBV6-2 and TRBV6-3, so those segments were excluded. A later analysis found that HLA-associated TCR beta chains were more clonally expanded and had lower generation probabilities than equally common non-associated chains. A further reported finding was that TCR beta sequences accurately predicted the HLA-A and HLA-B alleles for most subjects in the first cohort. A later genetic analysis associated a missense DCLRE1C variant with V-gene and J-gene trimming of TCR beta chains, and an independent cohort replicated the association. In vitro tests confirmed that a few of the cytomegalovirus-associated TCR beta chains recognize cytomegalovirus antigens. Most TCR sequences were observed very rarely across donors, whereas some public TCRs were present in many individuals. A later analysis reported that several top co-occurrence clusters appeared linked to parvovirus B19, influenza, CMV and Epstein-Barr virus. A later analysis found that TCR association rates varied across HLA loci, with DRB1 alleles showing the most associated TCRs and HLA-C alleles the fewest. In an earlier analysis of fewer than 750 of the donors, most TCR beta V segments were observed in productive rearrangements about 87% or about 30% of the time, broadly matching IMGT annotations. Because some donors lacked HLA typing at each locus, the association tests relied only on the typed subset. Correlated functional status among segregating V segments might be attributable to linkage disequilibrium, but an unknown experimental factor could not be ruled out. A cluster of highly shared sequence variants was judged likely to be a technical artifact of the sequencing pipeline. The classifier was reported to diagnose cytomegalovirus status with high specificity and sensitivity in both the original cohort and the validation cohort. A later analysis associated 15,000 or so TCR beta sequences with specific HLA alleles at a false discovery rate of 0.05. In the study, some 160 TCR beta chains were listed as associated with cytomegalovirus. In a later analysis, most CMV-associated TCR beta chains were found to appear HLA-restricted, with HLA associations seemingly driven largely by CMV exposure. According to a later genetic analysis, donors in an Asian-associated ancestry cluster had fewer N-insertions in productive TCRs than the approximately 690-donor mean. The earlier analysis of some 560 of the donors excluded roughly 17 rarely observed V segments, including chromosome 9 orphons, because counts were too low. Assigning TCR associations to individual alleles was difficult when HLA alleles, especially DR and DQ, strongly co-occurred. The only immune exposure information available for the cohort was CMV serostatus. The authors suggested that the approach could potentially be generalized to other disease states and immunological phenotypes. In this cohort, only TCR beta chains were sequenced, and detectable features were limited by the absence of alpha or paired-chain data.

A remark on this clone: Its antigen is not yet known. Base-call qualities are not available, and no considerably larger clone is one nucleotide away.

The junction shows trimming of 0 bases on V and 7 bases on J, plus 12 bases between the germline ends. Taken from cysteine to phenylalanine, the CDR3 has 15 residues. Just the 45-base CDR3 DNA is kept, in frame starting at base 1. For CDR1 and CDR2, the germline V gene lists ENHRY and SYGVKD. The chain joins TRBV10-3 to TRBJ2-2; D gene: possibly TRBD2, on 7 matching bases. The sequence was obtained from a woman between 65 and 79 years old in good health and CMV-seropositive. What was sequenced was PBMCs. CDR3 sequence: CAISESPGGVGELFF. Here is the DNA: TGTGCCATCAGTGAGTCCCCGGGGGGCGTCGGGGAGCTGTTTTTT.